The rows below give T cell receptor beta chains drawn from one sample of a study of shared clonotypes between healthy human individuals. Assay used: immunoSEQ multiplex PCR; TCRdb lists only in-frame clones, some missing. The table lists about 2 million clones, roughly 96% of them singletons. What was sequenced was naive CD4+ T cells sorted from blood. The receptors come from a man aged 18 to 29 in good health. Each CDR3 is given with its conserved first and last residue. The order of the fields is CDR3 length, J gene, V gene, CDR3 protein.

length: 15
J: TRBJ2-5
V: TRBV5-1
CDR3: CASSIRTGGAETQYF

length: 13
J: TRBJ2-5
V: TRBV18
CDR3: CASSPELQETQYF

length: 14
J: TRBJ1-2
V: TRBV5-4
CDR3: CASSYRDSLYGYTF

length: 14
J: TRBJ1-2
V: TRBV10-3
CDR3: CAISDKGVGYGYTF

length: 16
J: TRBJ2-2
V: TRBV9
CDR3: CASSDRLAGGAGELFF

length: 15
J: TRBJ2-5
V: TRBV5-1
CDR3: CASSSGPTAGETQYF

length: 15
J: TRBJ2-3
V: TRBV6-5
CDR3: CASRRLQGSGDTQYF

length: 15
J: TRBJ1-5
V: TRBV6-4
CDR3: CASSDENYSNQPQHF

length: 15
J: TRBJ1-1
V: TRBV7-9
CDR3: CASSLVARGNTEAFF

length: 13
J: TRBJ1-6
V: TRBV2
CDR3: CASRDSPNSPLHF

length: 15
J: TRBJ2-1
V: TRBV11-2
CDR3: CASSLIGGDYNEQFF

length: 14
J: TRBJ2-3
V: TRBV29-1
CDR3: CSVRRGTSTDTQYF

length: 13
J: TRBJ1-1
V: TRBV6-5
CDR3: CASKEGARTEAFF

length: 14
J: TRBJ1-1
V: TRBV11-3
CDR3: CASSLGAGSTEAFF

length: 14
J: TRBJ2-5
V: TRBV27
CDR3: CASSLYRHQETQYF

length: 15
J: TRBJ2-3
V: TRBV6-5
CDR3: CASGRTSGRTDTQYF

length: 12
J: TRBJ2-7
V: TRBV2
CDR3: CASSFTAYEQYF

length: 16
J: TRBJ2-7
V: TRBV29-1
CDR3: CSVGGSGGRTLAEQYF

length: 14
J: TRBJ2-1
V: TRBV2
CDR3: CASSNAPTVNEQFF

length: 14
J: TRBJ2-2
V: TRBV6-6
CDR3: CASSPSGRAGELFF

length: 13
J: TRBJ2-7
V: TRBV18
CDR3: CASSLTRDYEQYF

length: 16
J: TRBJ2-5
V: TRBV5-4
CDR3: CASSSGTGGGQETQYF

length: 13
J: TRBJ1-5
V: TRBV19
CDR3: CASRPPGHQPQHF

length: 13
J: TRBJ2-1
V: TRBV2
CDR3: CASSDWGFNEQFF

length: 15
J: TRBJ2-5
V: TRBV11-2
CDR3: CASSRVWTAEVTQYF

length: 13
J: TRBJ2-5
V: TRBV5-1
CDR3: CASRAEGEETQYF

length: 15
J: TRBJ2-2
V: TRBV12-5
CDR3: CASGLSTDRAGELFF

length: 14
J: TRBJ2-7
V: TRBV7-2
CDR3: CASSFGPVSYEQYF

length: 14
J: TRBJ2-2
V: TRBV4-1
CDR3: CASSQGSSLLGLFF

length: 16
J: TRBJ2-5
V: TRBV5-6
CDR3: CASSPRSGGRGETQYF

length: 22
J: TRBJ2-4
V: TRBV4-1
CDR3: CASSQALETSDRRMLTKNIQYF

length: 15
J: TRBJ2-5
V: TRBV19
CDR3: CASSPDRLGGETQYF

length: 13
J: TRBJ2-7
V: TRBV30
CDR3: CAWSTSRGGEQYF

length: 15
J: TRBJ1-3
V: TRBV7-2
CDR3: CASSLEGTRGNTIYF

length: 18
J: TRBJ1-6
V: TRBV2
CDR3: CASSDPGFAKGYNSPLHF

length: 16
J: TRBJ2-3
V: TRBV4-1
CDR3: CASSQADRAYTDTQYF

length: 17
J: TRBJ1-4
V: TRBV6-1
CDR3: CASSEAPLQGFKEKLFF

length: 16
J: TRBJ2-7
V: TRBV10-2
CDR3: CASSESVTRSSYEQYF

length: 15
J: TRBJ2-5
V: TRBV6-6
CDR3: CASSEAALRRETQYF

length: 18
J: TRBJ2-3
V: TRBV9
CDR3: CASSLLGLAGVSTDTQYF

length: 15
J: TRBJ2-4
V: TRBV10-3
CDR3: CAISESGTGSNIQYF